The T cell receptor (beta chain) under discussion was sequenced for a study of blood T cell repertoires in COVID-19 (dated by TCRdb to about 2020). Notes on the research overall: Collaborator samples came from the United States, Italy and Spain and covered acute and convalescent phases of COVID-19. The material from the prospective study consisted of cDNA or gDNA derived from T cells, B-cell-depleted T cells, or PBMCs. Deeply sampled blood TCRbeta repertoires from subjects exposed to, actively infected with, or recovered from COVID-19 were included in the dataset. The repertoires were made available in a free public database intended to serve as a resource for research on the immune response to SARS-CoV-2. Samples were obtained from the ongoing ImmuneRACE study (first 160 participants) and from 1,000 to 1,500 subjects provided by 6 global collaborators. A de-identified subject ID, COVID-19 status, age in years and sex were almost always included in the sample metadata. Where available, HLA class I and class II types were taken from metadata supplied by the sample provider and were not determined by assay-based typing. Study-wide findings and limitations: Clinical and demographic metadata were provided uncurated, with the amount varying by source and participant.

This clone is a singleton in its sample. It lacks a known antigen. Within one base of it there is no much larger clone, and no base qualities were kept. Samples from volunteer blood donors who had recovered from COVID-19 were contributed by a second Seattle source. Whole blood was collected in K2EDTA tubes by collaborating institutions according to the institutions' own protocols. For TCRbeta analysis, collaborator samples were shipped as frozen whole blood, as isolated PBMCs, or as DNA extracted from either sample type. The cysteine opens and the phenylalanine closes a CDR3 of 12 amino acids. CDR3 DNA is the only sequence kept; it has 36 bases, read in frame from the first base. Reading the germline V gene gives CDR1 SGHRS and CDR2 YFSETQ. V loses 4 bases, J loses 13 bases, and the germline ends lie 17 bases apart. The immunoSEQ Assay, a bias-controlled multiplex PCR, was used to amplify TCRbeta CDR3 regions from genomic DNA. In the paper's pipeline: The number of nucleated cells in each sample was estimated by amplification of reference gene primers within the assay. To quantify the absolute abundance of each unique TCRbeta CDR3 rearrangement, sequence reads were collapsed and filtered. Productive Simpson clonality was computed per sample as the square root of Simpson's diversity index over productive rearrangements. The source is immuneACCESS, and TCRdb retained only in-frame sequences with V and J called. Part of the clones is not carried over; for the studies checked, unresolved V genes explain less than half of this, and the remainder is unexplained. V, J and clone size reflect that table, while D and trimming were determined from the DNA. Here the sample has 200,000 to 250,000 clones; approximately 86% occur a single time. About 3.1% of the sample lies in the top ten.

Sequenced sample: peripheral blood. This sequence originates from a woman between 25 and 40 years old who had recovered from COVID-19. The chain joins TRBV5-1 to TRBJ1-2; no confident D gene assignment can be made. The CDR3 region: CASSPGTRGFTF. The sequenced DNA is TGCGCCAGCAGCCCCGGCACGCGGGGATTCACCTTC.